This TCR beta chain was observed in a study of beta chain features in type 1 diabetes. Researchers reported sorting CD4+ naive, central memory, regulatory and stem cell-like memory cells via CD45RO/CCR7/CD25/CD127/CD95/CD27. Comments on this clone: As yet, its antigen is unknown.

Expressed TCRB transcripts were sequenced, since all the RNA that had been isolated was reverse transcribed. Only in-frame clones appear in the TCRdb table, and some are missing; sequencing was by immunoSEQ multiplex PCR. This table has some 160,000 clones, less than 9.5% appearing once. The V end lost 4 bases, the J end lost 1 base, and 8 bases lay between the germline ends. The CDR3 has 14 residues. Germline V lookup: CDR1 SGHTA, CDR2 FQGTGA. Study outcomes and limitations: TCRB CDR3s from Type 1 diabetes patients were moderately but significantly shorter in all four CD4+ subsets. Within the patient group, naive, central memory and Treg TCRB repertoires appeared more similar to each other than within healthy donors.

The receptor was derived from a woman aged 18-29 years in good health. The sequenced sample consisted of central memory CD4+ T cells from blood. The V call is TRBV7-3, the J call TRBJ1-3; D gene unclear. The CDR3 bases are TGTGCCAGCAGCTCTACAGCATCTGGAAACACCATATATTTT. Translation: CASSSTASGNTIYF.